This entry concerns a single TCR beta chain. Its cognate antigen is unknown. V dropped 4 bases and J dropped 5 bases, with 11 bases sitting between them. The CDR3 covers 12 residues. Germline V gene lookup returns CDR1 SQVTM and CDR2 ANQGSEA. TCRdb reprocessed the 5' RACE reads with MiXCR, giving one entry per CDR3 protein. The sample has fewer than 60,000 distinct CDR3 sequences; around a quarter are singletons. General study points: In terms of TCR gene usage, tumor memory CD4+ T cells clustered together with blood and lymph node memory CD4+ cells, as well as with lymph node naive CD4+ cells.

The TCR originated in a female donor with breast cancer. The genes are TRBV29-1 and TRBJ2-5; no definite D call. Sequenced sample: naive CD4+ T cells sorted from blood. Subset specified: naive CD4+ T cells, CD4+CD45RA+CD25-. This CDR3 reads CSVVQGFETQYF. CDR3 DNA: TGCAGCGTTGTACAAGGATTCGAGACCCAGTACTTC.